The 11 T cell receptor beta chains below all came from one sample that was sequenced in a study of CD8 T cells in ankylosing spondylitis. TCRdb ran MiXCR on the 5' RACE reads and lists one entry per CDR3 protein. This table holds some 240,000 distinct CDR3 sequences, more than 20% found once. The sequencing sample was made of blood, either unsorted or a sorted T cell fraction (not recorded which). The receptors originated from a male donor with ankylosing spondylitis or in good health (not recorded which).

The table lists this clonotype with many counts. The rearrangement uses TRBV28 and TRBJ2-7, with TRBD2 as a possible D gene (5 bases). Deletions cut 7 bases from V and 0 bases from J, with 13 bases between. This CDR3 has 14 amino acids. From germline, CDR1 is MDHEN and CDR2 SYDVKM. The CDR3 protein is CASKPGVRSYEQYF. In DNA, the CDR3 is TGTGCCAGCAAACCCGGGGTCCGCTCCTACGAGCAGTACTTC.

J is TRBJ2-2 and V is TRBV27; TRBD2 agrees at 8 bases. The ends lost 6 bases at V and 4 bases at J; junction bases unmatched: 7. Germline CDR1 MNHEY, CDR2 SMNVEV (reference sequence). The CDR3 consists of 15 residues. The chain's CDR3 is CASSQVGLGTGELFF. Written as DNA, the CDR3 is TGTGCCAGCAGCCAAGTGGGACTAGGCACCGGGGAGCTGTTTTTT.

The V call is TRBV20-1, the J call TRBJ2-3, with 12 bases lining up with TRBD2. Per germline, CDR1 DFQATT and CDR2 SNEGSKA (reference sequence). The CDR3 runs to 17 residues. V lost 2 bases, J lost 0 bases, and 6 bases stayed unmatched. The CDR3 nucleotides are TGCAGTGCTAGATGGACTAGCGGGGCTGCTAGCACAGATACGCAGTATTTT. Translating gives CSARWTSGAASTDTQYF.

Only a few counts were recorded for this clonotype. Here the CDR3 DNA reads TGCAGTGCACAGAAATCGGGTCTCACTTCCGATACGCAGTATTTT. Protein sequence: CSAQKSGLTSDTQYF. The chain joins TRBV20-1 to TRBJ2-3; D gene uncertain. Per the germline V gene, CDR1 is DFQATT and CDR2 is SNEGSKA (reference sequence). Between the trimmed V and J ends, which lost 6 bases and 6 bases, there was a span of 22 bases. The CDR3 extends over 15 amino acids.

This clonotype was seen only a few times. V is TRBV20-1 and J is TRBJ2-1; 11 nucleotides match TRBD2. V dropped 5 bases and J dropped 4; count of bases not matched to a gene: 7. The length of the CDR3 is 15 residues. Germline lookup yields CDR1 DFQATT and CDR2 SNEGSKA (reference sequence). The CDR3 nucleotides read TGCAGTGCTGACCCCCTAGCGGGGGGATACAATGAGCAGTTCTTC. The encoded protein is CSADPLAGGYNEQFF.

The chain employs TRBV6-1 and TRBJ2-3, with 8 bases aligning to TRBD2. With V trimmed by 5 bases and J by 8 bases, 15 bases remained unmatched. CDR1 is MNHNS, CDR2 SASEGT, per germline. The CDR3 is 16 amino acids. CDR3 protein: CASSRMSGGVHGTQYF. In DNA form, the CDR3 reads TGTGCCAGCAGTCGAATGAGCGGGGGAGTCCATGGTACGCAGTATTTT.

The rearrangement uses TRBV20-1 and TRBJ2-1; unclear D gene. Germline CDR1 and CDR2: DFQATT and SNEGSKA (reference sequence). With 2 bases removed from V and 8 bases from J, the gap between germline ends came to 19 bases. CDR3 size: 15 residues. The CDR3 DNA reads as TGCAGTGCTAGAAACCCCCGACTTCCCGACGATGAGCAGTTCTTC. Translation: CSARNPRLPDDEQFF.

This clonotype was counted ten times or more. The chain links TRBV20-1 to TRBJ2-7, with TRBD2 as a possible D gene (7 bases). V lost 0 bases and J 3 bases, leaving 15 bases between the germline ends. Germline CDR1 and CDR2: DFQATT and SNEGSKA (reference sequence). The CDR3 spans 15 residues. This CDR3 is CSARDPRGAFYEQYF. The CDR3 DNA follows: TGCAGTGCTAGAGATCCTCGGGGGGCCTTCTACGAGCAGTACTTC.

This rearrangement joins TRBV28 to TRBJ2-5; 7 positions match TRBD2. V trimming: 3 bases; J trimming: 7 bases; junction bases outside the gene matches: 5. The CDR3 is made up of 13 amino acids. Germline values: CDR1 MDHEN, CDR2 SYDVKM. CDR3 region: CASSLGGVGTQYF. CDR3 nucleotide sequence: TGTGCCAGCAGTTTGGGGGGGGTGGGGACCCAGTACTTC.

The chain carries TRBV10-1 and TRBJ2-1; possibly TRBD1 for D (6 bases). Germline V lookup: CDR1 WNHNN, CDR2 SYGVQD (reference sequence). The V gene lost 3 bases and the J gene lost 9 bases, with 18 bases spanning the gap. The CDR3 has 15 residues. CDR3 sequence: CASSDRGGSESEQFF. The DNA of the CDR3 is TGCGCCAGCAGTGACAGGGGTGGGTCTGAGAGTGAGCAGTTCTTC.

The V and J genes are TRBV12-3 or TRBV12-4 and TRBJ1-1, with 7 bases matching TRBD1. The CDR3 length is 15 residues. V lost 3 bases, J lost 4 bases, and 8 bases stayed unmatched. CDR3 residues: CASSFLKAGGTEAFF. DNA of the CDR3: TGTGCCAGCAGTTTTTTAAAGGCAGGGGGCACTGAAGCTTTCTTT.